This T cell receptor (beta chain) is drawn from a study (dated by TCRdb to between 2014 and 2017). A note on the overall study: Whether tumor-infiltrating Tregs in breast cancer are recruited from blood Tregs or converted in situ from other CD4+ T cell subsets was tested. The full study reports these points: The larger-cohort validation was restricted to a single TCR beta V-J rearrangement rather than whole repertoires. In terms of TCR gene usage, tumor memory CD4+ T cells clustered together with blood and lymph node memory CD4+ cells, as well as with lymph node naive CD4+ cells. Tumor-infiltrating Treg TCR alpha and beta sequences overlapped most with tumor naive CD4+ T cells, then with blood naive CD4+ T cells.

There are 15 amino acids in the CDR3, from cysteine to phenylalanine inclusive. The entry retains the CDR3 DNA only, 45 bases that are in frame from base 1. Via the germline V gene (reference sequence), CDR1 is MNHNY and CDR2 SVGAGI. V is reduced by 5 bases and J by 0 bases, leaving a spacing of 10 bases between them. Full-length TCR variable regions were amplified by 5' RACE PCR with constant-region reverse primers, followed by semi-nested PCR with Nested Universal Primer A. Using the ReliaPrep RNA Cell Miniprep System, total RNA was extracted, and the SMARTer RACE 5'/3' Kit was then used to reverse transcribe the RNA into 5'RACE-ready cDNA. Multiplex adaptors were used to barcode the full-length TCR alpha and beta libraries, which were then sequenced on an Illumina MiSeq. On the authors' methods: For each of nine subset-tissue groups, sequencing data from the five patients were pooled, and the groups were then compared using unsupervised clustering of TCR gene usage. The Morisita-Horn index was used to calculate repertoire similarity, with shared sequences weighted by how much each contributed to each repertoire. In-frame beta chains were kept once TCRdb had trimmed the public reads at Q25 with fastp and called clones with MiXCR. Under each unique CDR3 protein, matching rows form one entry showing the most common genes and DNA. The V and J calls reflect TCRdb's pipeline rather than the authors' work. This sample holds fewer than 55,000 distinct CDR3 sequences; 22% were observed only once. The ten largest clonotypes hold roughly 4% of the sample.

Cells that were CD4+CD25+CD127-/low were the ones isolated as Tregs. Tregs, naive and memory CD4+ T cells from tumor, blood and ipsilateral draining lymph nodes of a handful of breast cancer patients underwent full-length TCR alpha and beta sequencing. Tumor tissue and lymph nodes obtained from ipsilateral axillary dissection were perfused with PBS, minced and then digested with collagenase I and hyaluronidase. Ficoll density gradient centrifugation was used to isolate mononuclear cells from lymph nodes or from roughly 54 ml of peripheral blood. FACS confirmed that the sorted cell populations were more than 90% pure. With respect to this clonotype: The antigen it recognizes is unknown. No much larger clonotype is one base removed from it; base qualities were not supplied.

The rearrangement joined TRBV6-6 to TRBJ1-4; a tentative D match to TRBD1 spans 6 bases. The sequence came from a female donor with breast cancer. Sequences were obtained from Tregs sorted from a lymph node. In nucleotide form, the sequence is TGTGCCAGCAGTCAGGGGACCGCAACTAATGAAAAACTGTTTTTT. It is translated as CASSQGTATNEKLFF.